This TCR beta chain was recorded in a study of beta chain features in type 1 diabetes. The study, taken as a whole, reports: More deletions and fewer insertions at VDJ junctions were found in patients with type 1 diabetes. Whether TCRB rearrangement is influenced by HLA type was left unresolved in this analysis. People with Type 1 diabetes carried modestly yet significantly shorter TCRB CDR3s in all four CD4+ subsets.

This clone appeared a few times. Its antigen is still unknown. The V segment lost 1 base and the J segment 7 bases; nucleotides outside the gene matches: 9. The germline gives CDR1 MGHDK, CDR2 SYGVNS. The CDR3 is made up of 16 amino acids. cDNA synthesis used the whole RNA isolate, giving expressed TCRB sequences. Sequencing was performed with immunoSEQ multiplex PCR; in TCRdb, only in-frame clones are kept and a portion is missing. The profile shows about 270,000 clones, roughly an eighth of them singletons. Sorted CD4+ subsets: naive, central memory, regulatory, stem cell-like memory (CD45RO/CCR7/CD25/CD127/CD95/CD27 panel).

The chain combines TRBV25-1 with TRBJ2-2; TRBD2 agrees at 7 bases. The receptor's source is a man aged 25-40 years with type 1 diabetes. The sequencing sample was made of naive CD4+ T cells from blood. The CDR3 reads CASSEWRGRRIGELFF. The CDR3 coding sequence is TGTGCCAGCAGTGAATGGCGCGGGAGAAGGATCGGGGAGCTGTTTTTT.